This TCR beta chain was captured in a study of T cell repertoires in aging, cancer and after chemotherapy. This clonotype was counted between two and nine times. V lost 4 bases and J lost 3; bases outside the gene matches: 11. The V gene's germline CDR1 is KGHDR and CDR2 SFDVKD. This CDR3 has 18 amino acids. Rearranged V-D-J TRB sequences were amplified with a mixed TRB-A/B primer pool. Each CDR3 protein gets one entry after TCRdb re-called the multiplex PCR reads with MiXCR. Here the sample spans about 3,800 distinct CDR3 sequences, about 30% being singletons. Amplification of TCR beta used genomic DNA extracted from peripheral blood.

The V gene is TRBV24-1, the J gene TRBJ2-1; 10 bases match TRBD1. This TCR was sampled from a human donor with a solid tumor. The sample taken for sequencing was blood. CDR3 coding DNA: TGTGCCACCAGTGACCCCCACGGACAGGGGGAGGTCTACAATGAGCAGTTCTTC. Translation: CATSDPHGQGEVYNEQFF.